This is a list of T cell receptor beta chains from one sample in a study of blood T cell repertoires in COVID-19. Clones were read by immunoSEQ multiplex PCR, and TCRdb kept only the in-frame ones, dropping some. This table holds approximately 310,000 clones, 70% to 90% found once. The sample comprised PBMCs or T cells enriched from blood (not recorded which). The receptor set was obtained from a man aged 25-40 years who had recovered from COVID-19. Each CDR3 is given with its conserved first and last residue. The order of the fields is D gene, J gene, V gene, clone size, CDR3 protein, CDR3 DNA. D genes are given only for firm matches. The size of a clone is reported for some rows only, either as once, few or many, or as a class for expanded clones.

d_call: TRBD1
j_call: TRBJ1-2
v_call: TRBV4-1
clone_size: once
cdr3_aa: CASSPRTGGVNYGYTF
cdr3_nt: TGCGCCAGCAGCCCACGGACAGGGGGTGTGAACTATGGCTACACCTTC

d_call: -
j_call: TRBJ1-1
v_call: TRBV3-1/TRBV3-2
clone_size: -
cdr3_aa: CASSQAGGSNTEAFF
cdr3_nt: TGTGCCAGCAGCCAAGCGGGGGGGTCGAACACTGAAGCTTTCTTT

d_call: TRBD1
j_call: TRBJ1-6
v_call: TRBV4-1
clone_size: -
cdr3_aa: CASSPLTPGGYSPLHF
cdr3_nt: TGCGCCAGCAGCCCCCTAACACCAGGGGGTTATTCACCCCTCCACTTT

d_call: -
j_call: TRBJ1-1
v_call: TRBV29-1
clone_size: -
cdr3_aa: CSVGWGQMNTEAFF
cdr3_nt: TGCAGCGTTGGTTGGGGACAAATGAACACTGAAGCTTTCTTT

d_call: -
j_call: TRBJ1-2
v_call: TRBV7-2
clone_size: -
cdr3_aa: CASSLGGRANYGYTF
cdr3_nt: TGTGCCAGCAGCTTAGGGGGCAGGGCTAACTATGGCTACACCTTC

d_call: TRBD1
j_call: TRBJ1-6
v_call: TRBV7-2
clone_size: -
cdr3_aa: CASSLAAGQGAFSGSPLHF
cdr3_nt: TGTGCCAGCAGCTTAGCTGCCGGACAGGGGGCTTTCAGTGGATCACCCCTCCACTTT

d_call: -
j_call: TRBJ1-6
v_call: TRBV6-1
clone_size: -
cdr3_aa: CASSELPQNSPLHF
cdr3_nt: TGTGCCAGCAGTGAACTACCCCAAAATTCACCCCTCCACTTT

d_call: -
j_call: TRBJ2-2
v_call: TRBV4-2
clone_size: once
cdr3_aa: CASSQSSQGRRTGELFF
cdr3_nt: TGTGCCAGCAGCCAAAGTTCCCAGGGCCGCCGCACCGGGGAGCTGTTTTTT

d_call: TRBD1
j_call: TRBJ1-4
v_call: TRBV7-3
clone_size: -
cdr3_aa: CASSLVGGPGEKLFF
cdr3_nt: TGTGCCAGCAGCTTAGTAGGGGGCCCTGGTGAAAAACTGTTTTTT

d_call: TRBD2
j_call: TRBJ2-7
v_call: TRBV11-2
clone_size: -
cdr3_aa: CASSLGTSGEPYEQYF
cdr3_nt: TGTGCCAGCAGCTTAGGGACTAGCGGGGAACCCTACGAGCAGTACTTC

d_call: -
j_call: TRBJ2-2
v_call: TRBV19
clone_size: -
cdr3_aa: CASRGLDRGNTGELFF
cdr3_nt: TGTGCCAGTAGAGGTCTCGATAGGGGTAACACCGGGGAGCTGTTTTTT

d_call: TRBD1
j_call: TRBJ1-2
v_call: TRBV9
clone_size: -
cdr3_aa: CASSSGQGNGYTF
cdr3_nt: TGTGCCAGCAGCTCTGGACAGGGGAATGGCTACACCTTC

d_call: TRBD2
j_call: TRBJ2-1
v_call: TRBV5-3
clone_size: -
cdr3_aa: CARSLARFLAGGRLNNEQFF
cdr3_nt: TGTGCCAGAAGCTTGGCCAGGTTTCTAGCGGGGGGCCGCTTGAACAATGAGCAGTTCTTC

d_call: -
j_call: TRBJ1-2
v_call: TRBV29-1
clone_size: once
cdr3_aa: CSVDQHRHYGYTF
cdr3_nt: TGCAGCGTTGATCAACACAGACACTATGGCTACACCTTC

d_call: -
j_call: TRBJ1-4
v_call: TRBV6-5
clone_size: -
cdr3_aa: CASRKGGAEKLFF
cdr3_nt: TGTGCCAGCAGGAAGGGGGGGGCTGAAAAACTGTTTTTT

d_call: TRBD1
j_call: TRBJ1-3
v_call: TRBV7-9
clone_size: -
cdr3_aa: CASSLGDRTGNTIYF
cdr3_nt: TGTGCCAGCAGCTTAGGGGACAGAACTGGAAACACCATATATTTT

d_call: -
j_call: TRBJ1-2
v_call: TRBV12-5
clone_size: -
cdr3_aa: CASGADSEDDGYTF
cdr3_nt: TGTGCTAGTGGTGCGGACAGTGAGGATGATGGCTACACCTTC

d_call: -
j_call: TRBJ1-2
v_call: TRBV5-1
clone_size: -
cdr3_aa: CASSSGLEGGTAGYTF
cdr3_nt: TGCGCCAGCAGCTCTGGATTGGAGGGCGGTACAGCTGGCTACACCTTC

d_call: TRBD1
j_call: TRBJ1-2
v_call: TRBV5-4
clone_size: -
cdr3_aa: CASRSQGNYGYTF
cdr3_nt: TGTGCCAGCAGGTCACAGGGGAACTATGGCTACACCTTC

d_call: -
j_call: TRBJ2-2
v_call: TRBV19
clone_size: -
cdr3_aa: CASSIALSDTGELFF
cdr3_nt: TGTGCCAGTAGTATAGCCCTCTCGGACACCGGGGAGCTGTTTTTT

d_call: TRBD1
j_call: TRBJ1-1
v_call: TRBV29-1
clone_size: -
cdr3_aa: CSVVRTGGAGTEAFF
cdr3_nt: TGCAGCGTTGTGAGGACAGGGGGCGCAGGGACTGAAGCTTTCTTT

d_call: -
j_call: TRBJ1-2
v_call: TRBV30
clone_size: -
cdr3_aa: CAWSRDSNYGYTF
cdr3_nt: TGTGCCTGGAGTCGAGACAGTAACTATGGCTACACCTTC

d_call: -
j_call: TRBJ1-5
v_call: TRBV30
clone_size: -
cdr3_aa: CAWQYSGTNQPQHF
cdr3_nt: TGTGCCTGGCAGTATTCAGGAACCAATCAGCCCCAGCATTTT

d_call: -
j_call: TRBJ2-2
v_call: TRBV5-1
clone_size: -
cdr3_aa: CASSPSRGLRNTGELFF
cdr3_nt: TGCGCCAGCAGCCCATCCAGGGGCTTGAGGAACACCGGGGAGCTGTTTTTT

d_call: TRBD2
j_call: TRBJ2-5
v_call: TRBV29-1
clone_size: -
cdr3_aa: CSVEQSGGETQYF
cdr3_nt: TGCAGCGTTGAACAGAGCGGGGGGGAGACCCAGTACTTC